A selection of T cell receptor beta chains follows, all from one sample in a study of blood T cell repertoires in COVID-19. Sequencing was performed with immunoSEQ multiplex PCR; in TCRdb, only in-frame clones are kept and a portion is missing. The sample has tens of thousands of clones, about 80% seen once. Sequencing was carried out using peripheral blood. The receptor set was obtained from a man between 65 and 80 years old with active COVID-19. Each CDR3 is given with its conserved first and last residue. Fields, in order: D gene, V gene, clone size, J gene, CDR3 DNA, CDR3 protein. D genes are given only for firm matches. Clone size is stated in some rows and not others, as once, few, many or a class when expanded.

d_gene: TRBD2; v_gene: TRBV30; abundance: -; j_gene: TRBJ2-2; CDR3nt: TGTGCCTCCTCCCGGGGGGCCGGGGAGCTGTTTTTT; CDR3aa: CASSRGAGELFF
d_gene: -; v_gene: TRBV7-2; abundance: -; j_gene: TRBJ1-5; CDR3nt: TGTGCCAGCAGCCCACCGGGGGGCAGCAATCAGCCCCAGCATTTT; CDR3aa: CASSPPGGSNQPQHF
d_gene: TRBD2; v_gene: TRBV27; abundance: -; j_gene: TRBJ2-1; CDR3nt: TGTGCCAGCAGTTCCACGGTCGGGGGGGAGCAGTTCTTC; CDR3aa: CASSSTVGGEQFF
d_gene: TRBD2; v_gene: TRBV9; abundance: -; j_gene: TRBJ2-7; CDR3nt: TGTGCCAGCAGCCCCATCGCGGGAGCACCCGAGCAGTACTTC; CDR3aa: CASSPIAGAPEQYF
d_gene: -; v_gene: TRBV12-3/TRBV12-4; abundance: -; j_gene: TRBJ1-1; CDR3nt: TGTGCCAGCAGTTTAGGGGGGGGTACTGAAGCTTTCTTT; CDR3aa: CASSLGGGTEAFF
d_gene: -; v_gene: TRBV30; abundance: -; j_gene: TRBJ2-5; CDR3nt: TGTGCCTGGAGCGCGGTGGGTTTCCAAGAGACCCAGTACTTC; CDR3aa: CAWSAVGFQETQYF
d_gene: TRBD2; v_gene: TRBV24-1; abundance: once; j_gene: TRBJ2-3; CDR3nt: TGTGCCACCAGTGAAAATAGCGGGAGATTCGGCACAGATACGCAGTATTTT; CDR3aa: CATSENSGRFGTDTQYF
d_gene: TRBD1; v_gene: TRBV5-1; abundance: few; j_gene: TRBJ1-5; CDR3nt: TGCGCCAGCAGCTTGACGGGACAGGGGAATCAGCCCCAGCATTTT; CDR3aa: CASSLTGQGNQPQHF
d_gene: TRBD2; v_gene: TRBV6-1; abundance: once; j_gene: TRBJ2-3; CDR3nt: TGTGCCAGCAGTGAAAGAGTAGCGGGAGGGTGGAGCACAGATACGCAGTATTTT; CDR3aa: CASSERVAGGWSTDTQYF
d_gene: -; v_gene: TRBV5-4; abundance: few; j_gene: TRBJ1-1; CDR3nt: TGTGCCAGCAGCTTGGATGCAGGGTCCGCAATGAACACTGAAGCTTTCTTT; CDR3aa: CASSLDAGSAMNTEAFF
d_gene: TRBD2; v_gene: TRBV27; abundance: -; j_gene: TRBJ2-3; CDR3nt: TGTGCCAGCAGTTTGGGAGGGGCTAGCACAGATACGCAGTATTTT; CDR3aa: CASSLGGASTDTQYF
d_gene: TRBD1; v_gene: TRBV28; abundance: -; j_gene: TRBJ1-2; CDR3nt: TGTGCCAGCAGTCTTCCGGGACAGGGTTCGTGGGGCTACACCTTC; CDR3aa: CASSLPGQGSWGYTF
d_gene: TRBD1; v_gene: TRBV7-6; abundance: -; j_gene: TRBJ1-2; CDR3nt: TGTGCCAGCAGCTTGGGTGAGACAGGGAATGGCTACACCTTC; CDR3aa: CASSLGETGNGYTF
d_gene: -; v_gene: TRBV5-1; abundance: -; j_gene: TRBJ2-7; CDR3nt: TGCGCCAGCAGCCCTAGGGGGGGAGCCGAGCAGTACTTC; CDR3aa: CASSPRGGAEQYF
d_gene: -; v_gene: TRBV12-2; abundance: -; j_gene: TRBJ2-7; CDR3nt: TGTGCAAGTCGCTTAGAGTTTTGGGACAGGGAGATCGAGCAGTACTTC; CDR3aa: CASRLEFWDREIEQYF
d_gene: TRBD1; v_gene: TRBV5-1; abundance: -; j_gene: TRBJ1-1; CDR3nt: TGCGCCAGCAGCGATGGACAGGGAGGTTCGGGCGCCTTCTTT; CDR3aa: CASSDGQGGSGAFF
d_gene: -; v_gene: TRBV11-2; abundance: -; j_gene: TRBJ1-5; CDR3nt: TGTGCCAGCAGCTTAGGGGCGGGCAGGCACGGCAATCAGCCCCAGCATTTT; CDR3aa: CASSLGAGRHGNQPQHF